These 18 T cell receptor beta chains came from one sample sequenced in a study of cytomegalovirus exposure and HLA in healthy donors (dated 2017 in TCRdb). Libraries were built with the immunoSEQ multiplex PCR assay. For the multiplex PCR, a mixture combining 60 forward primers for TCR Vbeta segments and 13 reverse primers for TCR Jbeta segments was used. The table comes from immuneACCESS by way of TCRdb, which keeps in-frame sequences with V and J called. Part of the clones is missing from these tables; in studies checked, under half for an unresolved V gene and the rest for unknown reasons. For this sample there are approximately 160,000 clones; around 86% appear just once. The ten largest clones take up roughly 0.99% of the sample. Material: PBMCs. The source is a girl aged 2 to 9 in good health and CMV-seropositive.

A single count supports this clone. The genes are TRBV11-3 and TRBJ1-1, with a weak D call TRBD1 (6 bases). Germline V gene lookup returns CDR1 SGHNT and CDR2 YENEEA. This CDR3 contains 13 residues. Trimming stripped 5 bases from V and 5 bases from J, with 12 bases between. The CDR3 is CASSAGAGTEAFF. Here the CDR3 DNA reads TGTGCCAGCAGCGCGGGGGCTGGGACTGAAGCTTTCTTT.

The chain links TRBV30 to TRBJ2-7; tentatively, D is TRBD2 (6 bases). Per the germline V gene, CDR1 is GTSNPN and CDR2 is SVGIG (reference sequence). V gave up 0 bases and J gave up 2 bases, with 20 bases separating them. This CDR3 has 17 amino acids. CDR3 protein: CAWSVTSRLEGPYEQYF. The CDR3 bases are TGTGCCTGGAGTGTTACATCGAGACTGGAGGGGCCCTACGAGCAGTACTTC.

The table lists this clone with a few counts. V is TRBV29-1 and J is TRBJ1-2; 7 bases line up with TRBD1. V lost 5 bases to trimming and J lost 2 bases; unmatched junction nucleotides: 2. CDR1 is SQVTM and CDR2 is ANQGSEA in the germline V gene. The CDR3 runs to 12 residues. The CDR3 loop reads CSVRDSNYGYTF. The CDR3 nucleotides read TGCAGCGTTCGGGACAGCAACTATGGCTACACCTTC.

The gene calls are TRBV5-4 and TRBJ2-1; 16 bases fit TRBD2. The CDR3 contains 19 residues. Germline CDR1 and CDR2: SGHNT and YYREEE (reference sequence). After removal of 4 bases from V and 7 bases from J, the junction contained 14 bases not matched to a gene. The CDR3: CASSPLGTSGRAQRNEQFF. For the CDR3, the DNA is TGTGCCAGCAGCCCACTTGGGACTAGCGGGAGGGCCCAGAGGAATGAGCAGTTCTTC.

The chain uses TRBV20-1 and TRBJ2-1, with D uncertain. Per germline, CDR1 DFQATT and CDR2 SNEGSKA (reference sequence). The length of the CDR3 is 9 residues. V gave up 6 bases and J gave up 6 bases, with 3 bases separating them. In DNA, the CDR3 is TGCAGTGCCTTCAATGAGCAGTTCTTC. The encoded protein is CSAFNEQFF.

Comments on this clone: Other DNA sequences in the sample encode the same CDR3. V is TRBV2 and J is TRBJ2-7, with D perhaps TRBD1 (5 bases). The CDR3 length is 12 residues. Trimming shortened V by 5 bases and J by 3 bases, and 8 bases separated the two germline ends. The germline V gene encodes CDR1 SNHLY and CDR2 FYNNEI. CDR3 sequence reads: CASSPRGYEQYF. CDR3 DNA sequence: TGTGCCAGCAGTCCAAGGGGCTACGAGCAGTACTTC.

In this sample, this clone turned up once. V and J are TRBV28 and TRBJ1-1; no definite D call. The CDR3 consists of 12 residues. The germline CDR1 and CDR2 sequences are MDHEN and SYDVKM. V was shortened by 2 bases and J by 6 bases, with 7 bases between the two germline ends. CDR3: CASSLNPAEAFF. The CDR3 DNA reads TGTGCCAGCAGTTTAAATCCCGCTGAAGCTTTCTTT.

This clone is a singleton in its sample. V usage is TRBV7-9 and J usage is TRBJ2-2; TRBD2 matches at 8 bases. The CDR3 has 15 residues. CDR1 SEHNR and CDR2 FQNEAQ come from the germline V gene (reference sequence). The ends lost 3 bases at V and 4 bases at J; junction bases unmatched: 4. CDR3 sequence: CASSLSGRGTGELFF. The CDR3 nucleotides read TGTGCCAGCAGCTTGAGCGGGAGAGGCACCGGGGAGCTGTTTTTT.

This clone was counted a few times. The J gene is TRBJ2-3, the V gene TRBV6-6, with D unclear. The V and J ends lost 5 bases and 1 base respectively, with 4 bases between them. CDR3 length equals 12 residues. The V gene's germline CDR1 is MNHNY and CDR2 SVGAGI (reference sequence). The CDR3 DNA reads as TGTGCCAGCAGTCTCGGCACAGATACGCAGTATTTT. Encoded protein: CASSLGTDTQYF.

The chain combines TRBV29-1 with TRBJ2-1; no reliable D call. CDR1 and CDR2 from the germline V gene are SQVTM and ANQGSEA. V lost 0 bases and J 4 bases, leaving 4 bases between the germline ends. The length of the CDR3 is 12 residues. Here the CDR3 reads CSVEDLYNEQFF. Written as DNA, the CDR3 is TGCAGCGTTGAAGATTTATACAATGAGCAGTTCTTC.

This chain links TRBV28 with TRBJ2-7; 12 positions agree with TRBD2. The CDR3 length is 15 residues. The germline CDR1 and CDR2 sequences are MDHEN and SYDVKM. With V trimmed by 5 bases and J by 3 bases, 5 bases remained unmatched. CDR3 DNA: TGTGCCAGCAGTACACTAGCGGGAGGTGACTACGAGCAGTACTTC. Translated: CASSTLAGGDYEQYF.

The rearrangement links TRBV2 to TRBJ2-3, with 9 bases aligning to TRBD2. Germline loops: CDR1 SNHLY, CDR2 FYNNEI. The trim removed 4 bases at V and 5 bases at J, leaving 4 bases unmatched. The CDR3 covers 14 residues. The CDR3 is CASSGLAGRDTQYF. CDR3 in DNA: TGTGCCAGCAGTGGTCTAGCGGGGCGAGATACGCAGTATTTT.

V and J are TRBV30 and TRBJ1-2, with a possible D match to TRBD1 (5 bases). The V end was cut by 1 base, the J end by 8 bases, with 11 bases between. Germline CDR1 is GTSNPN and CDR2 is SVGIG (reference sequence). The CDR3 runs 12 residues. The CDR3 loop reads CAWSGQGGGYTF. CDR3 nucleotide sequence: TGTGCCTGGAGTGGCCAGGGAGGCGGCTACACCTTC. Full variable domain (outside the CDR3, taken from reference TRBV30 and TRBJ1-2): SQTIHQWPATLVQPVGSPLSLECTVEGTSNPNLYWYRQAAGRGLQLLFYSVGIGQISSEVPQNLSASRPQDRQFILSSKKLLLSDSGFYLCAWSGQGGGYTFGSGTRLTVV.

The genes are TRBV7-9 and TRBJ2-2; 10 bases align to TRBD2. Germline V gene data show CDR1 as SEHNR and CDR2 as FQNEAQ (reference sequence). CDR3 length equals 19 residues. V trimming: 4 bases; J trimming: 8 bases; junction bases outside the gene matches: 19. DNA for the CDR3: TGTGCCAGCAGCTCGCAGCCCTCAGAGCGGGAGGGCCCCGGAGGGGAGCTGTTTTTT. Translation gives CASSSQPSEREGPGGELFF.

V gene TRBV6-1 combines with J gene TRBJ2-3; a weak D match, TRBD2 (6 bases). This CDR3 comprises 14 residues. The V end lost 1 base, the J end lost 6 bases, and 11 bases lay between the germline ends. Looked up from germline, CDR1 is MNHNS and CDR2 is SASEGT. CDR3 nucleotides: TGTGCCAGCAGTGAAGTATTGGGGAGGGATACGCAGTATTTT. This sequence encodes CASSEVLGRDTQYF.

This rearrangement joins TRBV19 to TRBJ1-5; D may be TRBD1 (6 bases). CDR3 length equals 14 residues. Trimming took off 6 bases at V and 2 bases at J, with 11 bases between the two ends. CDR1 is LNHDA, CDR2 SQIVND, per germline (reference sequence). The CDR3 nucleotides are TGTGCCAGTAGAGAACAGGGACGCAATCAGCCCCAGCATTTT. It specifies CASREQGRNQPQHF.

The chain has TRBV6-1 and TRBJ2-3, with TRBD1 matching 7 bases. This CDR3 is 12 amino acids long. Germline lookup yields CDR1 MNHNS and CDR2 SASEGT. V lost 6 bases to trimming and J lost 9 bases; unmatched junction nucleotides: 6. In nucleotides, the CDR3 is TGTGCCAGCAGAGTTGCAGGGGGAACGCAGTATTTT. It codes for CASRVAGGTQYF.

The V and J genes are TRBV28 and TRBJ2-7, with 9 bases aligning to TRBD1. The germline CDR1 and CDR2 sequences are MDHEN and SYDVKM. V shed 9 bases, J shed 9 bases, and the junction held 21 bases outside the gene matches. The CDR3 consists of 16 residues. The CDR3 DNA is TGTGCCAGTGGATTGCGCGGAGGGGACAGGGTATTCCGGCAGTACTTC. Protein: CASGLRGGDRVFRQYF.